A selection of T cell receptor beta chains follows, all from one sample in a study of T cell changes during pregnancy in multiple sclerosis. Assay used: immunoSEQ multiplex PCR; TCRdb lists only in-frame clones, some missing. Here the sample spans 45,000 to 55,000 clones, roughly 94% being singletons. Sample: CD8+ T cells from peripheral blood mononuclear cells, taken before pregnancy. The receptors were gathered from a female donor with multiple sclerosis, enrolled in a pregnancy study. CDR3s include the opening cysteine and the closing phenylalanine or tryptophan. The order of the fields is V gene, clone size, J gene, D gene, CDR3 DNA, CDR3 protein. The D gene is left open where the match is weak. Some rows mark clone size as missing; the rest say once, few, many or name a class of expanded clone.

V gene: TRBV16
clone size: .
J gene: TRBJ1-2
D gene: .
CDR3 DNA: TGTGCCAGCAGCCAATCCATGAGGGCCTATGGCTACACCTTC
CDR3 protein: CASSQSMRAYGYTF

V gene: TRBV19
clone size: .
J gene: TRBJ2-7
D gene: TRBD1
CDR3 DNA: TGTGCCAGTAGTACGACAGGGGGGGCCTACGAGCAGTACTTC
CDR3 protein: CASSTTGGAYEQYF

V gene: TRBV19
clone size: .
J gene: TRBJ1-1
D gene: TRBD1
CDR3 DNA: TGTGCCAGTAGTACCAAACAGGGGGCAGAAGCTTTCTTT
CDR3 protein: CASSTKQGAEAFF

V gene: TRBV6-5
clone size: .
J gene: TRBJ2-1
D gene: .
CDR3 DNA: TGTGCCAGCAGTTACTCGAGAGATGAGCAGTTCTTC
CDR3 protein: CASSYSRDEQFF

V gene: TRBV6-6
clone size: medium-sized
J gene: TRBJ2-3
D gene: .
CDR3 DNA: TGTGCCAGCACGGGGAACACAGATACGCAGTATTTT
CDR3 protein: CASTGNTDTQYF

V gene: TRBV4-1
clone size: .
J gene: TRBJ2-3
D gene: .
CDR3 DNA: TGCGCCAGCAGCCAAGTGGGCGGGTATAGCACAGATACGCAGTATTTT
CDR3 protein: CASSQVGGYSTDTQYF

V gene: TRBV19
clone size: few
J gene: TRBJ1-5
D gene: .
CDR3 DNA: TGTGCCAGTAGTATCGGTCTTAGCAATCAGCCCCAGCATTTT
CDR3 protein: CASSIGLSNQPQHF

V gene: TRBV19
clone size: few
J gene: TRBJ1-2
D gene: .
CDR3 DNA: TGTGCCACCCGGGCCAGGGAGGAATATGGCTACACCTTC
CDR3 protein: CATRAREEYGYTF

V gene: TRBV5-1
clone size: once
J gene: TRBJ2-2
D gene: .
CDR3 DNA: TGCGCCAGCAGCTCTCTCACCGGGGAGCTGTTTTTT
CDR3 protein: CASSSLTGELFF

V gene: TRBV25-1
clone size: once
J gene: TRBJ2-7
D gene: .
CDR3 DNA: TGTGCCAGCAGTGCTACAGGGAGCGAGCAGTACTTC
CDR3 protein: CASSATGSEQYF

V gene: TRBV15
clone size: .
J gene: TRBJ2-2
D gene: .
CDR3 DNA: TGTGCCACCAGCAGCCTAAGCAATACCGGGGAGCTGTTTTTT
CDR3 protein: CATSSLSNTGELFF

V gene: TRBV29-1
clone size: few
J gene: TRBJ1-1
D gene: TRBD1
CDR3 DNA: TGCAGCTCCCAGGCGGGACAGGTCACTGAAGCTTTCTTT
CDR3 protein: CSSQAGQVTEAFF

V gene: TRBV6-1
clone size: .
J gene: TRBJ1-1
D gene: .
CDR3 DNA: TGTGCCAGCAGTGAACTGGGGGGTTACACTGAAGCTTTCTTT
CDR3 protein: CASSELGGYTEAFF

V gene: TRBV4-1
clone size: .
J gene: TRBJ2-7
D gene: TRBD2
CDR3 DNA: TGCGCCAGCTCTAGCGGCAGCTCCTACGAGCAGTACTTC
CDR3 protein: CASSSGSSYEQYF

V gene: TRBV27
clone size: .
J gene: TRBJ2-3
D gene: .
CDR3 DNA: TGTGCCAGCAGTTTGGCTAGCACAGATACGCAGTATTTT
CDR3 protein: CASSLASTDTQYF

V gene: TRBV28
clone size: once
J gene: TRBJ1-1
D gene: .
CDR3 DNA: TGTGCCAGCAACTCTTACGGGGGTGGGGATAAAGCTTTCTTT
CDR3 protein: CASNSYGGGDKAFF

V gene: TRBV9
clone size: .
J gene: TRBJ2-1
D gene: TRBD2
CDR3 DNA: TGTGCCAGCAGCGTAGCGGGAGGGCCGTCCTACAATGAGCAGTTCTTC
CDR3 protein: CASSVAGGPSYNEQFF

V gene: TRBV19
clone size: medium-sized
J gene: TRBJ2-1
D gene: .
CDR3 DNA: TGTGCCAGTAGTATAGGCTGGGAGGAGCAGTTCTTC
CDR3 protein: CASSIGWEEQFF

V gene: TRBV4-2
clone size: .
J gene: TRBJ2-1
D gene: .
CDR3 DNA: TGTGCCAGCAGCCATCCGGCGGAGAAGAATGAGCAGTTCTTC
CDR3 protein: CASSHPAEKNEQFF

V gene: TRBV7-9
clone size: once
J gene: TRBJ2-5
D gene: .
CDR3 DNA: TGTGCCAGCAGCCCACTGGAAGAGACCCAGTACTTC
CDR3 protein: CASSPLEETQYF

V gene: TRBV5-1
clone size: .
J gene: TRBJ2-3
D gene: .
CDR3 DNA: TGCGCCAGCAGCCCAGACCTAGAATTCACAGATACGCAGTATTTT
CDR3 protein: CASSPDLEFTDTQYF

V gene: TRBV27
clone size: .
J gene: TRBJ2-3
D gene: .
CDR3 DNA: TGTGCCAGCAGTTCCCCCATGTCAGATACGCAGTATTTT
CDR3 protein: CASSSPMSDTQYF

V gene: TRBV5-1
clone size: .
J gene: TRBJ1-1
D gene: .
CDR3 DNA: TGCGCCAGCAGCTTGGGGAGTGAAGCTTTCTTT
CDR3 protein: CASSLGSEAFF

V gene: TRBV27
clone size: .
J gene: TRBJ2-7
D gene: .
CDR3 DNA: TGTGCCAGTTCTAGCCGGAACTCCTACGAGCAGTACTTC
CDR3 protein: CASSSRNSYEQYF

V gene: TRBV5-4
clone size: .
J gene: TRBJ2-2
D gene: .
CDR3 DNA: TGTGCCAGCAGCCCTCCAAACGCGAAAGGGGAGCTGTTTTTT
CDR3 protein: CASSPPNAKGELFF

V gene: TRBV7-6
clone size: .
J gene: TRBJ2-7
D gene: TRBD1
CDR3 DNA: TGTGCCACTAAAACCGGACAGGGCTCACACGAGCAGTACTTC
CDR3 protein: CATKTGQGSHEQYF

V gene: TRBV27
clone size: .
J gene: TRBJ2-7
D gene: TRBD1
CDR3 DNA: TGTGCCAGCAGTCCCCGGGGACAGGGAATCGACGAGCAGTACTTC
CDR3 protein: CASSPRGQGIDEQYF

V gene: TRBV27
clone size: .
J gene: TRBJ2-7
D gene: .
CDR3 DNA: TGTGCCAGTTCGCTGGGGCTAGGCTCCTACGAGCAGTACTTC
CDR3 protein: CASSLGLGSYEQYF

V gene: TRBV2
clone size: .
J gene: TRBJ2-7
D gene: .
CDR3 DNA: TGTGCCAGCAGTGAAACGGGCGAGCAGTACTTC
CDR3 protein: CASSETGEQYF

V gene: TRBV5-8
clone size: .
J gene: TRBJ2-2
D gene: .
CDR3 DNA: TGTGCCAGCGGTAGCGGACTGAACACCGGGGAGCTGTTTTTT
CDR3 protein: CASGSGLNTGELFF

V gene: TRBV7-9
clone size: .
J gene: TRBJ1-1
D gene: TRBD1
CDR3 DNA: TGTGCCAGCAGCTTCCGGGACAGGGTCCCTCTTGAAGCTTTCTTT
CDR3 protein: CASSFRDRVPLEAFF

V gene: TRBV4-2
clone size: once
J gene: TRBJ1-1
D gene: .
CDR3 DNA: TGTGCCAGCAGCCAAGCGGCAGGGCGAAGCACTGAAGCTTTCTTT
CDR3 protein: CASSQAAGRSTEAFF

V gene: TRBV5-1
clone size: .
J gene: TRBJ2-2
D gene: TRBD1
CDR3 DNA: TGCGCCAGCAGCGTCGGGACAGGGGGGACCGGGGAGCTGTTTTTT
CDR3 protein: CASSVGTGGTGELFF

V gene: TRBV11-2
clone size: .
J gene: TRBJ1-2
D gene: .
CDR3 DNA: TGTGCCAGCAGCCCTGACTCGGGGTTGGGGGGCTATGGCTACACCTTC
CDR3 protein: CASSPDSGLGGYGYTF

V gene: TRBV27
clone size: once
J gene: TRBJ2-7
D gene: TRBD2
CDR3 DNA: TGTGCCAGCAGTTCCCGGACTAGCGGAAACTCCTACGAGCAGTACTTC
CDR3 protein: CASSSRTSGNSYEQYF

V gene: TRBV29-1
clone size: many
J gene: TRBJ2-1
D gene: TRBD1
CDR3 DNA: TGCAGCGTCTGGACAGGTAACAATGAGCAGTTCTTC
CDR3 protein: CSVWTGNNEQFF

V gene: TRBV30
clone size: .
J gene: TRBJ1-1
D gene: .
CDR3 DNA: TGTGCCTGGAGTGTACGGAGACAGCAAGCTTTCTTT
CDR3 protein: CAWSVRRQQAFF

V gene: TRBV9
clone size: .
J gene: TRBJ1-3
D gene: TRBD1
CDR3 DNA: TGTGCCAGCAGCGTAGGGGACAGCTCTGGAAACACCATATATTTT
CDR3 protein: CASSVGDSSGNTIYF

V gene: TRBV28
clone size: few
J gene: TRBJ1-2
D gene: .
CDR3 DNA: TGTGCCAGCAGTTTGGGGGGAGGAGGGAACTATGGCTACACCTTC
CDR3 protein: CASSLGGGGNYGYTF

V gene: TRBV4-1
clone size: .
J gene: TRBJ1-2
D gene: .
CDR3 DNA: TGCGCCAGCAGCCAATTATGGACAGAATACTATGGCTACACCTTC
CDR3 protein: CASSQLWTEYYGYTF

V gene: TRBV5-5
clone size: once
J gene: TRBJ2-7
D gene: TRBD1
CDR3 DNA: TGTGCCAGCAGCTTGGTAGGGGGCGTTTATCAGCAGTACTTC
CDR3 protein: CASSLVGGVYQQYF

V gene: TRBV5-1
clone size: .
J gene: TRBJ2-7
D gene: TRBD2
CDR3 DNA: TGCGCCAGCAGCTGGGGACTAGCGGGCTCGGCCGAGCAGTACTTC
CDR3 protein: CASSWGLAGSAEQYF

V gene: TRBV19
clone size: .
J gene: TRBJ2-2
D gene: .
CDR3 DNA: TGTGCCAGTAGTATAGATTCAACTTTCACCGGGGAGCTGTTTTTT
CDR3 protein: CASSIDSTFTGELFF

V gene: TRBV27
clone size: .
J gene: TRBJ2-1
D gene: TRBD2
CDR3 DNA: TGTGCCAGCACCGGAGCAGGACTAGCGGGAGGTGAGCAGTTCTTC
CDR3 protein: CASTGAGLAGGEQFF

V gene: TRBV9
clone size: .
J gene: TRBJ1-3
D gene: .
CDR3 DNA: TGTGCCAGCAGTCCTGGGAGGGGAGGCTCTGGAAACACCATATATTTT
CDR3 protein: CASSPGRGGSGNTIYF